The 23 T cell receptor beta chains presented below share a single source sample, sequenced in a study of T cells in Graves' hyperthyroidism and ophthalmopathy. What was amplified from RNA transcripts were TCR beta CDR3 regions. The TCR CDR3 was amplified in a first-round RT-PCR using the HTBI primer set. TCRdb reprocessed the multiplex PCR reads with MiXCR, giving one entry per CDR3 protein. This table holds a few hundred thousand distinct CDR3 sequences, more than 15% found once. The sample comprised blood. The receptors were gathered from a woman in her twenties or thirties with Graves' hyperthyroidism.

Of note for this clonotype: Just one base apart from a much larger clone, this may be a read error. The genes are TRBV12-3 or TRBV12-4 and TRBJ1-5, with TRBD1 matching 7 bases. The CDR3 is 15 residues long. With 5 bases clipped from V and 5 bases from J, the junction kept 9 bases outside the gene matches. This chain's CDR3 is CASSLYRGGDQPQHF. The CDR3 bases are TGTGCCAGCAGTCTATACAGGGGAGGCGATCAGCCCCAGCATTTT.

This clonotype was detected a few times. The chain recombines TRBV30 with TRBJ1-3; D is ambiguous. Germline values: CDR1 GTSNPN, CDR2 SVGIG (reference sequence). The CDR3 runs 13 residues. V was pared by 1 base and J by 7 bases, with 11 bases between. CDR3 coding DNA: TGTGCCTGGAGTGGGGATCAAGCGAACACCATATATTTT. Translating it yields CAWSGDQANTIYF.

This clonotype has only a few counts. A much bigger clone sits one base away, suggesting this may be a read error. V gene TRBV20-1 combines with J gene TRBJ2-1, with 8 bases identical to TRBD2. Near its end, the DNA agrees better with TRBJ2-7, so the J call may be wrong. The germline CDR1 and CDR2 sequences are DFQATT and SNEGSKA (reference sequence). CDR3 size: 14 residues. The CDR3 spells CSALSGSTYNEQYF. CDR3 sequence (DNA): TGCAGTGCTTTAAGCGGGAGTACCTACAATGAGCAGTACTTC.

This clonotype has a count of ten or more. The chain recombines TRBV28 with TRBJ1-5; tentatively, D is TRBD1 (6 bases). Between the trimmed V and J ends, which lost 6 bases and 1 base, there was a span of 13 bases. Germline V gene sequence: CDR1 MDHEN, CDR2 SYDVKM. The CDR3 runs 15 residues. The CDR3 nucleotides read TGTGCCAGCAGACCTCAGGGGTTGAGCAATCAGCCCCAGCATTTT. The encoded protein is CASRPQGLSNQPQHF.

There are many counts of this clonotype. The junction departs from germline at one end; a sequencing error may be responsible. This chain links TRBV5-1 with TRBJ2-3, with 11 bases aligning to TRBD2. The CDR3 has 15 residues. The germline V gene encodes CDR1 SGHRS and CDR2 YFSETQ. CDR3 loop: CASSLLAGAPDTQYF. CDR3 nucleotides: TGTGCCAGCAGCTTACTAGCGGGAGCTCCAGATACGCAGTATTTT. The variable domain in full, completed from reference TRBV5-1 and TRBJ2-3, reads KAGVTQTPRYLIKTRGQQVTLSCSPISGHRSVSWYQQTPGQGLQFLFEYFSETQRNKGNFPGRFSGRQFSNSRSEMNVSTLELGDSALYLCASSLLAGAPDTQYFGPGTRLTVL.

This clonotype appeared a few times. Written as DNA, the CDR3 is TGTGCCAGCAAAGGCGGGAGTTATAGCACAGATACGCAGTATTTT. Protein product: CASKGGSYSTDTQYF. The chain combines TRBV27 with TRBJ2-3; the match to TRBD2 covers 7 bases. CDR1 and CDR2 (germline): MNHEY, SMNVEV (reference sequence). The CDR3 is 15 residues long. V lost 7 bases and J lost 0; bases outside the gene matches: 7.

This clonotype was found many times. The V and J genes are TRBV7-6 and TRBJ2-7; 15 nucleotides agree with TRBD2. J was trimmed by 5 bases and V by 4 bases; bases with no gene match: 6. The CDR3 loop spans 16 amino acids. The germline V gene has CDR1 SGHVS and CDR2 FNYEAQ. The CDR3 DNA sequence: TGTGCCAGCAGCTCAGGACTAGCGGGAGGGCCACACGAGCAGTACTTC. Protein product: CASSSGLAGGPHEQYF.

This clonotype occurred a few times. The chain employs TRBV6-1 and TRBJ1-1; D is perhaps TRBD1 (5 bases). The germline gives CDR1 MNHNS, CDR2 SASEGT. CDR3 length equals 12 residues. V was shortened by 8 bases and J by 4 bases, with 11 bases between the two germline ends. In DNA form, the CDR3 reads TGTGCCAGCGGGGGGATGGGCACTGAAGCTTTCTTT. Translated, it gives CASGGMGTEAFF.

This clonotype came up many times. The V call is TRBV3-1, the J call TRBJ2-3; D not certain. There are 16 residues in the CDR3. Trimming took 4 bases from V and 2 from J, leaving 16 bases between them. Germline loops: CDR1 LGHDT, CDR2 YNNKEL (reference sequence). The CDR3, as DNA: TGTGCCAGCAGCCGGCGACTTGAGGTTACCACAGATACGCAGTATTTT. It yields the protein CASSRRLEVTTDTQYF.

This clonotype was recorded at least ten times. The gene calls are TRBV29-1 and TRBJ2-1, with 8 bases aligning to TRBD2. The CDR3 is 17 amino acids. Germline V gene data show CDR1 as SQVTM and CDR2 as ANQGSEA. V was pared by 1 base and J by 0 bases, with 8 bases of the junction left unmatched. The CDR3 loop is CSVEGETSASSYNEQFF. The CDR3, as DNA: TGCAGCGTTGAAGGGGAGACTAGCGCGAGCTCCTACAATGAGCAGTTCTTC.

As for this clonotype: A much more abundant neighbour one base away suggests this may be a read error. The CDR3 region has the DNA TGTGCCAGCAGCTTAGGTCAGGGGTACCTACGACAAGAGCAGTTCTTC. Protein product: CASSLGQGYLRQEQFF. This chain connects TRBV7-2 to TRBJ2-1, with a weak D call TRBD1 (6 bases). This CDR3 is built from 16 residues. V was cut by 1 base and J by 10 bases, with 20 bases left in between. Germline V CDR1 and CDR2: SGHTA, FQGNSA.

The table lists this clonotype with many counts. The rearrangement uses TRBV20-1 and TRBJ2-3; the D is unclear. Per germline, CDR1 DFQATT and CDR2 SNEGSKA (reference sequence). CDR3 size: 12 residues. V lost 6 bases, J lost 10 bases, and 17 bases lay in between. The CDR3, as DNA: TGCAGTGCCTTAGAACTCCGGCCCTCGCAGTATTTT. It yields the protein CSALELRPSQYF.

This clonotype was picked up many times. The chain recombines TRBV27 with TRBJ2-1; TRBD2 is a possible D gene (6 bases). V lost 6 bases, J lost 4 bases, and 13 bases lay in between. From germline, CDR1 is MNHEY and CDR2 SMNVEV (reference sequence). The CDR3 is 14 amino acids. The CDR3 nucleotides read TGTGCCAGCAGGAAAGCGGGCTCATACAATGAGCAGTTCTTC. Its translation: CASRKAGSYNEQFF.

This clonotype appeared many times. This sequence joins TRBV10-3 and TRBJ2-7; D may be TRBD2 (6 bases). The CDR3 runs to 15 residues. V lost 1 base to trimming and J lost 5 bases, with 15 bases between them. The germline V gene encodes CDR1 ENHRY and CDR2 SYGVKD. The CDR3 is CAISELGTVPDEQYF. CDR3 nucleotides: TGTGCCATCAGTGAGTTAGGGACTGTCCCAGACGAGCAGTACTTC.

The chain recombines TRBV5-1 with TRBJ2-1; 8 nucleotides line up with TRBD1. The trim removed 0 bases at V and 4 bases at J, leaving 9 bases unmatched. The CDR3 contains 17 residues. Germline V gene lookup returns CDR1 SGHRS and CDR2 YFSETQ. The CDR3 loop reads CASSLGVVRGPYNEQFF. The CDR3 DNA follows: TGCGCCAGCAGCTTGGGCGTCGTCAGGGGGCCATACAATGAGCAGTTCTTC.

This clonotype was detected ten times or more. The chain recombines TRBV28 with TRBJ2-7; 7 nucleotides agree with TRBD2. CDR3 length equals 14 residues. The J segment lost 0 bases and the V segment lost 7 bases, leaving 6 bases of the junction unmatched. Germline lookup yields CDR1 MDHEN and CDR2 SYDVKM. The DNA for the CDR3 is TGTGCCAGCACACTTGCGGGAGCCTCCTACGAGCAGTACTTC. Residues: CASTLAGASYEQYF.

The chain employs TRBV5-1 and TRBJ2-7; 7 nucleotides match TRBD1. The junction had 6 bases not matched to a gene; V was cut back by 4 bases and J by 2 bases. CDR3 size: 14 residues. Germline loops: CDR1 SGHRS, CDR2 YFSETQ. The CDR3 DNA follows: TGCGCCAGCAGCGCCTACAGGGGTACCTACGAGCAGTACTTC. Translation: CASSAYRGTYEQYF.

This chain joins TRBV29-1 and TRBJ2-7; D gene unclear. The CDR3 contains 12 residues. The V gene lost 2 bases and the J gene lost 2 bases, with 7 bases spanning the gap. Per the germline V gene, CDR1 is SQVTM and CDR2 is ANQGSEA. CDR3 amino acids: CSVEITAYEQYF. The CDR3 coding sequence is TGCAGCGTTGAAATCACCGCCTACGAGCAGTACTTC.

This clonotype was seen ten or more times. The rearrangement links TRBV7-2 to TRBJ2-1, with TRBD2 matching 10 bases. This CDR3 spans 14 amino acids. Germline V CDR1 and CDR2: SGHTA, FQGNSA. With 5 bases clipped from V and 6 bases from J, the junction kept 4 bases outside the gene matches. CDR3 coding DNA: TGTGCCAGCAGCCCCCGACTAGCGGGCAATGAGCAGTTCTTC. This encodes CASSPRLAGNEQFF.

This clonotype was recorded at least ten times. Here the CDR3 DNA reads TGCGCCAGCAGCTCGGACGCAAGCTCCTACAATGAGCAGTTCTTC. Its protein is CASSSDASSYNEQFF. The chain combines TRBV5-1 with TRBJ2-1; D unclear. Between the trimmed V and J ends, which lost 3 bases and 0 bases, there was a span of 10 bases. The germline V gene has CDR1 SGHRS and CDR2 YFSETQ. This CDR3 contains 15 residues.

This clonotype was counted at least ten times. This chain uses TRBV7-8 with TRBJ2-7; D gene unclear. In germline, CDR1 is SGHVS, CDR2 FQNEAQ. The CDR3 has 14 amino acids. V lost 1 base and J 1 base, leaving 8 bases between the germline ends. This CDR3 is CASSLDSRSYEQYF. The CDR3, as DNA: TGTGCCAGCAGCTTAGACAGCCGATCCTACGAGCAGTACTTC. Supplemented by reference TRBV7-8 and TRBJ2-7, the full variable domain reads GAGVSQSPRYKVAKRGQDVALRCDPISGHVSLFWYQQALGQGPEFLTYFQNEAQLDKSGLPSDRFFAERPEGSVSTLKIQRTQQEDSAVYLCASSLDSRSYEQYFGPGTRLTVT.

On this clonotype: An end of the junction differs from the germline gene, which may be a read error. The chain links TRBV4-1 to TRBJ2-5; a possible D gene is TRBD2 (5 bases). This CDR3 spans 15 amino acids. CDR1 MGHRA and CDR2 YSYEKL come from the germline V gene. The CDR3 here is CASSQDLGWTASLDF. The CDR3 nucleotides read TGCGCCAGCAGCCAAGATCTTGGGTGGACTGCTAGTTTGGACTTC.

This clonotype was seen ten or more times. This chain links TRBV28 with TRBJ2-7; TRBD2 might be the D (7 bases). V was trimmed by 7 bases and J by 5 bases, leaving 18 bases between them. CDR1 and CDR2 from the germline V gene are MDHEN and SYDVKM. The length of the CDR3 is 14 residues. CDR3 DNA sequence: TGTGCCAGCAACCTAGGGGGTCTAGCGGACGAGCAGTACTTC. It translates to CASNLGGLADEQYF.